This T cell receptor beta chain was sequenced for a study of blood T cell repertoires in COVID-19. Overall study context: PBMCs, B-cell-depleted T cells, or T cells were the source of the cDNA or gDNA that made up the material.

The repertoire was sequenced with immunoSEQ multiplex PCR; TCRdb's copy has only in-frame clones and lacks some. The sample lists about 190,000 clones, about 86% occurring once. The J segment lost 7 bases and the V segment lost 6 bases, leaving 10 bases of the junction unmatched. Germline V lookup: CDR1 MDHEN, CDR2 SYDVKM. The CDR3 has 14 residues. Sequencing used PBMCs or T cells enriched from blood (not recorded which). The chain employs TRBV28 and TRBJ2-7; 9 bases map to TRBD1. This receptor was identified in a woman aged 40 to 50 in a cohort exposed to, infected with or recovered from COVID-19 (not recorded which). The CDR3 coding sequence is TGTGCCAGCAGGACCGTACAGGGGGCGCGTGAGCAGTACTTC. It codes for CASRTVQGAREQYF.